This T cell receptor (beta chain) came from a study of T cell responses to AZD1222 COVID-19 vaccine. Study findings and constraints: Reports say nearly half of spike-specific TCRs go after unmutated variant regions. Seropositive AZD1222 recipients at baseline numbered only six or seven. Mostly white British, mostly female donors; authors suggested clonal diversity may be underestimated.

TCRdb keeps only in-frame clones here, not all; method: immunoSEQ multiplex PCR. The profile shows about 56,000 clones, roughly three quarters of them singletons. Points on this clone: Its antigen remains unknown.

Sequencing was performed on peripheral blood, taken 28 days after the second AZD1222 dose. This sequence was found in an adult who received the AZD1222 COVID-19 vaccine.

CDR3 nucleotides: TGTGCCAGCAGCCATACATCGGACGGTGGCCCCCTCCACTTT. Encoded protein: CASSHTSDGGPLHF. This rearrangement joins TRBV7-6 to TRBJ1-6; D is unclear. The germline CDR1 and CDR2 sequences are SGHVS and FNYEAQ. V gave up 5 bases and J gave up 13 bases, with 18 bases separating them. The CDR3 loop spans 14 amino acids.